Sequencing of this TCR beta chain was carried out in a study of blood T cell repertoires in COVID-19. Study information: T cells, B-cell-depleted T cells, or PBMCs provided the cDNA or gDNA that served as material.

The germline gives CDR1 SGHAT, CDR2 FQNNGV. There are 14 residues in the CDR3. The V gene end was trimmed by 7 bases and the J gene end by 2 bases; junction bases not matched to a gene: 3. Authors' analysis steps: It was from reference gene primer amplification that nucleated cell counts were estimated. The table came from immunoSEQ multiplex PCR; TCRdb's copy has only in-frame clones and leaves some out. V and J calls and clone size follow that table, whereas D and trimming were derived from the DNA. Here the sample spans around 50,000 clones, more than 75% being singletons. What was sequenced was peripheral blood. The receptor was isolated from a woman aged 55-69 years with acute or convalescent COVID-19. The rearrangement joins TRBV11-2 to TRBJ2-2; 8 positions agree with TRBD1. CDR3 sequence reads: CASTRGLNTGELFF. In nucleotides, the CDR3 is TGTGCCAGCACCAGGGGGCTCAACACCGGGGAGCTGTTTTTT.